Below, 22 T cell receptor beta chains from the same sample are listed, as sequenced in a study of beta chain features in type 1 diabetes (dated by TCRdb to about 2018). Library prep was done by the immunoSEQ multiplex PCR assay. The entire amount of isolated RNA was reverse transcribed using the High Capacity cDNA Reverse Transcription Kit, so the sequenced TCRB transcripts were expressed ones. What TCRdb holds here is the immuneACCESS table cut down to in-frame rearrangements. Part of the clones is not present; checked against another copy, under half of the missing clones reflect an unresolved V gene, and the others are unexplained. Here the sample has 900,000 or so clones; about a sixth occur a single time. In total, the top ten clones hold around 0.02% of the sample. Sequenced input: naive CD4+ T cells from blood. The cell subset or site label here, explained by the study, means: true naive CD4+ T cells. The source of these receptors is a young woman in good health.

This clone was counted only a few times. Other DNA sequences in this sample translate to the same CDR3. J is TRBJ1-5 and V is TRBV11-2; D is perhaps TRBD1 (5 bases). Germline V gene data show CDR1 as SGHAT and CDR2 as FQNNGV. The V gene lost 2 bases and the J gene lost 4 bases, with 6 bases spanning the gap. The CDR3 spans 13 residues. The CDR3 protein is CASSLSGNQPQHF. The CDR3 DNA reads as TGTGCCAGCAGCTTATCAGGGAATCAGCCCCAGCATTTT.

The gene calls are TRBV7-2 and TRBJ2-3; D call uncertain. V dropped 5 bases and J dropped 4 bases, with 10 bases sitting between them. The CDR3 covers 13 residues. Germline loops: CDR1 SGHTA, CDR2 FQGNSA. The CDR3 here is CASSPGHSDTQYF. In DNA, the CDR3 is TGTGCCAGCAGCCCGGGCCATTCAGATACGCAGTATTTT.

This clone has more than one count but fewer than ten. This chain uses TRBV19 with TRBJ2-1; no clear D. The CDR3 totals 13 residues. Trimming removed 4 bases at V and 15 bases at J, with 19 bases between. Germline V gene sequence: CDR1 LNHDA, CDR2 SQIVND (reference sequence). The CDR3, as DNA: TGTGCCAGTAGTAAAGCCCTCCGACCCGTCCCGTTCTTC. This translates into CASSKALRPVPFF.

The chain couples TRBV29-1 to TRBJ2-2, with 10 nucleotides matching TRBD1. The CDR3 loop spans 15 amino acids. V lost 5 bases to trimming and J lost 3 bases; unmatched junction nucleotides: 6. Germline lookup yields CDR1 SQVTM and CDR2 ANQGSEA. This CDR3 is CSVIVTGGYTGELFF. CDR3 coding DNA: TGCAGCGTTATAGTGACAGGGGGCTACACCGGGGAGCTGTTTTTT.

The chain couples TRBV4-2 to TRBJ2-4; tentatively, D is TRBD1 or TRBD2 (5 bases each). V lost 8 bases and J 8 bases, leaving 22 bases between the germline ends. The length of the CDR3 is 15 residues. CDR1 LGHNA and CDR2 YNFKEQ come from the germline V gene. CDR3 loop: CASAPSGTVEYIQYF. The CDR3, as DNA: TGTGCCAGCGCACCTTCCGGGACCGTCGAGTACATTCAGTACTTC.

The CDR3 sequence is CASSLADEQFF. The CDR3 nucleotides are TGTGCCAGCAGCTTAGCGGATGAGCAGTTCTTC. V and J are TRBV13 and TRBJ2-1; unclear D gene. The CDR3 consists of 11 residues. Germline loops: CDR1 PRHDT, CDR2 FYEKMQ (reference sequence). The V gene lost 1 base and the J gene lost 8 bases, with 3 bases spanning the gap.

V usage is TRBV21-1 and J usage is TRBJ2-7; TRBD1 is taken as the D call from the table, unchecked against the DNA. TRBV21-1 is an annotated pseudogene. The CDR3 is 14 amino acids. CDR3 sequence reads: CASSKGPGFEEQYF. CDR3 nucleotides: TGTGCCAGCAGCAAAGGACCAGGGTTTGAGGAGCAGTACTTC.

The rearrangement links TRBV15 to TRBJ2-7; D may be TRBD2 (5 bases). V gave up 1 base and J gave up 4 bases, with 17 bases separating them. Germline CDR1 and CDR2: LNHNV and YYDKDF (reference sequence). The CDR3 contains 16 residues. In nucleotides, the CDR3 is TGTGCCACCAGCAGAGGGAGGATGGCAGGAAATTACGAGCAGTACTTC. This translates into CATSRGRMAGNYEQYF.

The V and J genes are TRBV28 and TRBJ2-1, with 13 bases matching TRBD2. CDR1 and CDR2 (germline): MDHEN, SYDVKM. This CDR3 is 15 amino acids long. J lost 6 bases, V lost 4 bases, and 3 bases had no gene match. The CDR3 loop is CASSSRTSGSNEQFF. CDR3 nucleotides: TGTGCCAGCAGTTCCCGGACTAGCGGGAGCAATGAGCAGTTCTTC. Looking up the rest from reference TRBV28 and TRBJ2-1 gives the full variable domain: DVKVTQSSRYLVKRTGEKVFLECVQDMDHENMFWYRQDPGLGLRLIYFSYDVKMKEKGDIPEGYSVSREKKERFSLILESASTNQTSMYLCASSSRTSGSNEQFFGPGTRLTVL.

There are a few counts of this clone. This chain links TRBV5-8 with TRBJ2-1; 8 bases map to TRBD1. The V and J ends lost 0 bases and 4 bases, in that order; junction bases with no gene match: 3. The CDR3 length is 15 residues. CDR1 and CDR2 from the germline V gene are SGHTS and YDEGEE. DNA of the CDR3: TGTGCCAGCAGCTTGGACAGGGGGAGTTACAATGAGCAGTTCTTC. As protein: CASSLDRGSYNEQFF.

The CDR3 loop is CASSGGSGMAGELFF. The CDR3 DNA is TGTGCCAGCAGCGGAGGATCGGGGATGGCCGGGGAGCTGTTTTTT. The chain is built from TRBV4-2 and TRBJ2-2; D perhaps matches TRBD2 (5 bases). V gave up 5 bases and J gave up 6 bases, with 16 bases separating them. The CDR3 sequence is 15 residues long. Germline CDR1 reads LGHNA; CDR2 reads YNFKEQ.

This clone came up a few times. CDR3 sequence (DNA): TGTGCCAGCAGCTTAAGTGGACTAGCACAGGGGCGCGAGCAGTACTTC. Its protein product is CASSLSGLAQGREQYF. The V gene is TRBV7-2, the J gene TRBJ2-7; D is perhaps TRBD2 (8 bases). The CDR3 spans 16 residues. Per the germline V gene, CDR1 is SGHTA and CDR2 is FQGNSA. The V and J ends lost 2 bases and 6 bases respectively, with 20 bases between them.

This clone was observed a few times. The chain's CDR3 is CASSLVGAGGPYNEQFF. CDR3 nucleotides: TGTGCCAGCAGCTTAGTGGGAGCGGGAGGCCCCTACAATGAGCAGTTCTTC. V usage is TRBV7-2 and J usage is TRBJ2-1, with 9 nucleotides matching TRBD2. With 1 base clipped from V and 2 bases from J, the junction kept 6 bases outside the gene matches. The length of the CDR3 is 17 residues. Germline assignment: CDR1 SGHTA and CDR2 FQGNSA.

This clone was observed a few times. V usage is TRBV11-1 and J usage is TRBJ2-7; D is uncertain. Germline V CDR1 and CDR2: SGHAT, FQDESV (reference sequence). The CDR3 has 12 amino acids. V was shortened by 5 bases and J by 1 base, with 6 bases between the two germline ends. The CDR3 here is CASSPLSYEQYF. The CDR3 bases are TGTGCCAGCAGCCCGCTTTCCTACGAGCAGTACTTC.

This clone appeared a few times. The chain combines TRBV6-1 with TRBJ2-5; D assignment may be TRBD1 or TRBD2 (5 bases each). Germline V gene lookup returns CDR1 MNHNS and CDR2 SASEGT. The CDR3 spans 18 residues. With 1 base removed from V and 3 bases from J, the gap between germline ends came to 21 bases. The CDR3 nucleotides are TGTGCCAGCAGTGAAGGTCTGAGGGGCAGGACCTTTAAAGAGACCCAGTACTTC. As protein: CASSEGLRGRTFKETQYF.

As to this clone: One end of the junction fails to match germline, which may point to a read error. The chain links TRBV2 to TRBJ1-1; D possibly corresponds to TRBD1 (6 bases). The CDR3 runs 13 residues. Germline V CDR1 and CDR2: SNHLY, FYNNEI. In nucleotides, the CDR3 is TGTGCCAGCAGAACAGGGTTTAGCACTGAAGTTTTCTTT. It encodes CASRTGFSTEVFF.

The rearrangement joins TRBV9 to TRBJ1-2; TRBD1 is a possible D gene (6 bases). Looked up from germline, CDR1 is SGDLS and CDR2 is YYNGEE. The CDR3 covers 17 residues. V was trimmed by 3 bases and J by 6 bases, leaving 24 bases between them. CDR3 residues: CASSDIQRRDNLDGYTF. CDR3 DNA sequence: TGTGCCAGCAGCGACATACAACGTCGGGACAACCTGGATGGCTACACCTTC.

This clone came up a few times. The V and J genes are TRBV4-3 and TRBJ1-1, with 8 nucleotides matching TRBD1. V shed 3 bases, J shed 6 bases, and the junction held 12 bases outside the gene matches. This CDR3 region has 16 residues. Germline V gives CDR1 LGHNA, CDR2 YSLEER. CDR3 amino acids: CASSHMGTGRSAEAFF. CDR3 in DNA: TGCGCCAGCAGCCATATGGGGACAGGCCGTTCGGCTGAAGCTTTCTTT.

The chain uses TRBV25-1 and TRBJ2-2; TRBD1 matches 9 bases. J lost 7 bases, V lost 4 bases, and 10 bases had no gene match. This CDR3 comprises 16 residues. Germline V gene data show CDR1 as MGHDK and CDR2 as SYGVNS. The CDR3 is CASSGAGNRGHGELFF. CDR3 sequence (DNA): TGTGCCAGCAGTGGGGCGGGGAACAGGGGGCACGGGGAGCTGTTTTTT.

This clone was counted a few times. V usage is TRBV28 and J usage is TRBJ2-5; weak D call: TRBD2 (5 bases). The germline V and J ends were trimmed by 7 bases and 0 bases, with 15 bases remaining between them. CDR1 and CDR2 (germline): MDHEN, SYDVKM. The CDR3 spans 15 residues. CDR3 sequence reads: CASTPSRGNQETQYF. The DNA of the CDR3 is TGTGCCAGCACACCCAGCCGGGGAAACCAAGAGACCCAGTACTTC.

In its sample, this clone was seen a few times. This chain connects TRBV6-5 to TRBJ2-1, with a weak D call TRBD2 (6 bases). The CDR3 is 12 residues long. Trimming pared 5 bases from V and 11 bases from J, leaving 13 bases between. Germline loops: CDR1 MNHEY, CDR2 SVGAGI. CDR3 sequence reads: CASSEAGLKQFF. CDR3 sequence (DNA): TGTGCCAGCAGTGAGGCGGGACTGAAGCAGTTCTTC.

This clone came up a few times. This same CDR3 is encoded by further DNA sequences in the sample. The chain has TRBV2 and TRBJ2-3; 8 nucleotides line up with TRBD1. The germline V gene encodes CDR1 SNHLY and CDR2 FYNNEI. CDR3 length: 14 residues. V shed 5 bases, J shed 5 bases, and the junction held 6 bases outside the gene matches. As DNA, the CDR3 is TGTGCCAGCAGTAGACAGGGGCGGGGAGATACGCAGTATTTT. This sequence encodes CASSRQGRGDTQYF.